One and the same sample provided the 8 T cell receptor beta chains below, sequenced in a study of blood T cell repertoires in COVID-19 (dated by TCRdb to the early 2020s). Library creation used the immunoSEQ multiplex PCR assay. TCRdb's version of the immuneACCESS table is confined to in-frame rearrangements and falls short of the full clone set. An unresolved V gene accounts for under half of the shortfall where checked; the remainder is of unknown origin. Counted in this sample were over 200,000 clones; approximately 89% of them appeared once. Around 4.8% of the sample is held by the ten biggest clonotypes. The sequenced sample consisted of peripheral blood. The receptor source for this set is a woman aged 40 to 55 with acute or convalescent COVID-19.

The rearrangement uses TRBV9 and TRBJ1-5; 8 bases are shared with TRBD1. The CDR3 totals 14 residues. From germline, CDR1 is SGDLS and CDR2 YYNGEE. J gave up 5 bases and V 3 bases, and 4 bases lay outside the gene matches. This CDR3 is CASSGGTGDQPQHF. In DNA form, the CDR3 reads TGTGCCAGCAGCGGAGGGACAGGAGATCAGCCCCAGCATTTT.

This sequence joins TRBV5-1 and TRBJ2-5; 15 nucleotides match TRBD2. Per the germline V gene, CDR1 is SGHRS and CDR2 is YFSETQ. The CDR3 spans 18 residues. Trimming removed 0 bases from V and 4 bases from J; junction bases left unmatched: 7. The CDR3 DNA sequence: TGCGCCAGCAGCTTGGCGCCCGGGACTAGCGGGGGGCGAGAGACCCAGTACTTC. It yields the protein CASSLAPGTSGGRETQYF.

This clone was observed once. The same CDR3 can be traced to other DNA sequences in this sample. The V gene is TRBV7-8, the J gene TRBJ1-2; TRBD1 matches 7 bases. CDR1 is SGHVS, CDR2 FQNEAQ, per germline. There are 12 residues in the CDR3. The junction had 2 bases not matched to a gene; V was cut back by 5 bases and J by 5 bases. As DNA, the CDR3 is TGTGCCAGCAGCCCGACAGGGTATGGCTACACCTTC. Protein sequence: CASSPTGYGYTF.

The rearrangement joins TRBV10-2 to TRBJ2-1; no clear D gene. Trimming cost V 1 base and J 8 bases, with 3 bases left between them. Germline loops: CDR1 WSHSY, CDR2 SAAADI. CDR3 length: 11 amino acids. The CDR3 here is CASSEFDEQFF. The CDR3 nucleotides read TGCGCCAGCAGTGAGTTCGATGAGCAGTTCTTC.

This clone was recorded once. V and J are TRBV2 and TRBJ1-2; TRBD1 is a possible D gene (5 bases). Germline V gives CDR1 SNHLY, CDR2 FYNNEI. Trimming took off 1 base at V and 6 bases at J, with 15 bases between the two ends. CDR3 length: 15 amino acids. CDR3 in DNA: TGTGCCAGCAGTGAAGGGACATCTCACAACCATGGCTACACCTTC. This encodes CASSEGTSHNHGYTF.

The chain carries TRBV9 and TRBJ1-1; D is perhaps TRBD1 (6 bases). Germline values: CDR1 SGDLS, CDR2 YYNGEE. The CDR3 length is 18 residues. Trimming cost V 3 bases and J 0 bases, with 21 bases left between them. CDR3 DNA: TGTGCCAGCAGCGCGAAGTACAGGGATGGGGGCATGAACACTGAAGCTTTCTTT. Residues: CASSAKYRDGGMNTEAFF.

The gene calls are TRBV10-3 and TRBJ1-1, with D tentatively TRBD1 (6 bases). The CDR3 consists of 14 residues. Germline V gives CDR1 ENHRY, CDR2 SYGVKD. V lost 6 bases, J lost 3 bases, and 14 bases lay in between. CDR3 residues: CAIRAQGSHTEAFF. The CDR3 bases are TGTGCCATCAGAGCACAGGGATCTCACACTGAAGCTTTCTTT.

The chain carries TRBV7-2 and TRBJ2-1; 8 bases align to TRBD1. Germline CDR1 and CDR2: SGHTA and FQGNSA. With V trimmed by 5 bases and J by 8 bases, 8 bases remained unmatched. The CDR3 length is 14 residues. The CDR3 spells CASSQGDRRDEQFF. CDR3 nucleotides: TGTGCCAGCAGCCAAGGGGACAGGAGGGATGAGCAGTTCTTC.